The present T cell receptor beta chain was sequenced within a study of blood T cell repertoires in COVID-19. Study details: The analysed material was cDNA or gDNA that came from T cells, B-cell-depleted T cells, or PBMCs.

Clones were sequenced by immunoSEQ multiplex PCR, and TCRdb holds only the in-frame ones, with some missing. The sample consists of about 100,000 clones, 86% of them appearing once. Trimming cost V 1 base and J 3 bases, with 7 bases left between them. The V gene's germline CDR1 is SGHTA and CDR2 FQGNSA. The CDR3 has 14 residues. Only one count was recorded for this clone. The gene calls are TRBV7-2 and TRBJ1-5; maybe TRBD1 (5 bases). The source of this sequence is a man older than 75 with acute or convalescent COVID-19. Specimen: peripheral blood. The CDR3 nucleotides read TGTGCCAGCAGCTTAGTCAGGGACAATCAGCCCCAGCATTTT. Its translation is CASSLVRDNQPQHF.